The next 26 T cell receptor beta chains were all read from a single sample in a study of CD8 T cells in Susac syndrome. Random hexamers primed reverse transcription of about 0.5 to 1 ug RNA. TCRdb called the immunoSEQ multiplex PCR reads again in MiXCR, with one record for every CDR3 protein. The sample yields roughly 130,000 distinct CDR3 sequences, roughly 94% seen once. The sequenced material came from CD8+ T cells from PBMCs. The receptor set was obtained from a human donor with Susac syndrome.

The V and J genes are TRBV12-5 and TRBJ2-3, with 8 positions matching TRBD2. There are 15 residues in the CDR3. CDR1 LGHNT and CDR2 FRNRAP come from the germline V gene. V lost 7 bases and J lost 0; bases outside the gene matches: 6. The CDR3 spells CASAVAGISTDTQYF. In DNA, the CDR3 is TGTGCTAGTGCCGTAGCGGGGATTAGCACAGATACGCAGTATTTT.

This rearrangement joins TRBV12-3 or TRBV12-4 to TRBJ2-7, with D uncertain. V was trimmed by 3 bases and J by 6 bases, leaving 12 bases between them. There are 13 residues in the CDR3. The CDR3 loop reads CASSFSLPVEQYF. The CDR3 nucleotides read TGTGCCAGCAGTTTCTCACTACCCGTCGAGCAGTACTTC.

This chain uses TRBV29-1 with TRBJ2-5, with TRBD2 matching 13 bases. Germline CDR1 SQVTM, CDR2 ANQGSEA. The CDR3 runs to 13 residues. The V gene end was trimmed by 6 bases and the J gene end by 5 bases; junction bases not matched to a gene: 3. The CDR3 is CSVLAGGPETQYF. As DNA, the CDR3 is TGCAGCGTACTAGCGGGGGGGCCGGAGACCCAGTACTTC.

This sequence joins TRBV2 and TRBJ2-1; possible D gene TRBD1, 6 bases. CDR3 length: 16 amino acids. CDR1 SNHLY and CDR2 FYNNEI come from the germline V gene. Trimming took off 5 bases at V and 2 bases at J, with 16 bases between the two ends. This CDR3 reads CASSPTDSLPYNEQFF. CDR3 in DNA: TGTGCCAGCAGTCCAACGGACAGCCTTCCCTACAATGAGCAGTTCTTC.

The V and J genes are TRBV27 and TRBJ2-7; 9 bases match TRBD2. The CDR3 is 14 residues long. From germline, CDR1 is MNHEY and CDR2 SMNVEV (reference sequence). With V trimmed by 6 bases and J by 4 bases, 7 bases remained unmatched. The CDR3: CASSWMRGGYEQYF. The DNA of the CDR3 is TGTGCCAGCAGCTGGATGCGGGGGGGGTACGAGCAGTACTTC.

The chain uses TRBV15 and TRBJ2-4; D call uncertain. Germline V CDR1 and CDR2: LNHNV, YYDKDF (reference sequence). V lost 0 bases and J lost 3, with 15 bases in between. CDR3 length: 17 amino acids. In nucleotides, the CDR3 is TGTGCCACCAGCAGAGATAAGATGGTGGAGAGCAAAAACATTCAGTACTTC. Translation: CATSRDKMVESKNIQYF. Full variable domain (rest looked up from reference TRBV15 and TRBJ2-4): DAMVIQNPRYQVTQFGKPVTLSCSQTLNHNVMYWYQQKSSQAPKLLFHYYDKDFNNEADTPDNFQSRRPNTSFCFLDIRSPGLGDTAMYLCATSRDKMVESKNIQYFGAGTRLSVL.

V gene TRBV9 combines with J gene TRBJ2-7; no definite D call. CDR3 size: 12 residues. Between the trimmed V and J ends, which lost 0 bases and 3 bases, there was a span of 4 bases. Germline V lookup: CDR1 SGDLS, CDR2 YYNGEE. CDR3 sequence: CASSVVVYEQYF. The CDR3 DNA reads TGTGCCAGCAGCGTAGTAGTCTACGAGCAGTACTTC.

This chain uses TRBV6-5 with TRBJ1-2; the match to TRBD1 covers 8 bases. Germline CDR1 and CDR2: MNHEY and SVGAGI. After removal of 10 bases from V and 4 bases from J, the junction contained 5 bases not matched to a gene. The CDR3 runs 12 residues. This CDR3 reads CATTTGGYGYTF. The CDR3 nucleotides are TGTGCCACAACAACAGGGGGCTATGGCTACACCTTC.

The CDR3 coding sequence is TGTGCCAGCAGTTTTACGGGGGGTCAGCCCCAGCATTTT. It codes for CASSFTGGQPQHF. The chain joins TRBV12-3 or TRBV12-4 to TRBJ1-5, with a weak D call TRBD1 (5 bases). The CDR3 is 13 residues long. The V end was cut by 3 bases, the J end by 6 bases, with 9 bases between.

This chain uses TRBV4-2 with TRBJ2-1; D gene unclear. Germline CDR1 LGHNA, CDR2 YNFKEQ. Trimming cost V 6 bases and J 2 bases, with 17 bases left between them. The CDR3 has 16 amino acids. The CDR3 sequence: CASRPRLLDPYNEQFF. For the CDR3, the DNA is TGTGCCAGCAGACCAAGACTTCTAGACCCCTACAATGAGCAGTTCTTC.

This sequence joins TRBV20-1 and TRBJ2-7; 12 nucleotides agree with TRBD1. V shed 3 bases, J shed 3 bases, and the junction held 6 bases outside the gene matches. The CDR3 has 15 residues. The germline V gene encodes CDR1 DFQATT and CDR2 SNEGSKA (reference sequence). CDR3 loop: CSARGQGAPGYEQYF. The CDR3 DNA is TGCAGTGCTAGGGGACAGGGGGCTCCCGGCTACGAGCAGTACTTC.

The chain links TRBV7-2 to TRBJ2-7; possible D gene TRBD1, 6 bases. Germline CDR1 SGHTA, CDR2 FQGNSA. CDR3 length: 15 residues. V gave up 6 bases and J gave up 2 bases, with 17 bases separating them. CDR3 sequence (DNA): TGTGCCAGCAGTTATTCCGGGACAAATGCCTACGAGCAGTACTTC. Its protein product is CASSYSGTNAYEQYF.

The chain is built from TRBV9 and TRBJ2-3; 12 nucleotides line up with TRBD2. V shed 3 bases and J 2 bases; nucleotides not matched to a gene: 7. The germline gives CDR1 SGDLS, CDR2 YYNGEE. This CDR3 has 17 amino acids. In nucleotides, the CDR3 is TGTGCCAGCAGCGGCGCGACTAGCGGGGGTAACACAGATACGCAGTATTTT. It yields the protein CASSGATSGGNTDTQYF. The full variable domain, rest sourced from reference TRBV9 and TRBJ2-3, is DSGVTQTPKHLITATGQRVTLRCSPRSGDLSVYWYQQSLDQGLQFLIQYYNGEERAKGNILERFSAQQFPDLHSELNLSSLELGDSALYFCASSGATSGGNTDTQYFGPGTRLTVL.

The V and J genes are TRBV12-3 or TRBV12-4 and TRBJ2-5; 9 nucleotides match TRBD1. The CDR3 spans 17 residues. V shed 4 bases and J 5 bases; nucleotides not matched to a gene: 14. CDR3 loop: CASSSDEQGARFETQYF. The DNA of the CDR3 is TGTGCCAGCAGTTCGGACGAACAGGGGGCGCGATTCGAGACCCAGTACTTC.

CDR3 sequence reads: CSVGASEQFF. In DNA form, the CDR3 reads TGCAGCGTTGGGGCCAGTGAGCAGTTCTTC. V usage is TRBV29-1 and J usage is TRBJ2-1; unclear D gene. The germline gives CDR1 SQVTM, CDR2 ANQGSEA. With 4 bases removed from V and 9 bases from J, the gap between germline ends came to 7 bases. The CDR3 sequence is 10 residues long.

CDR3 nucleotides: TGTGCCACCAGTGATTTGCAACAGGGGTCCGAAGGGGAGACCCAGTACTTC. This codes for CATSDLQQGSEGETQYF. V and J are TRBV24-1 and TRBJ2-5; 7 bases fit TRBD1. The V gene end was trimmed by 0 bases and the J gene end by 5 bases; junction bases not matched to a gene: 11. The CDR3 sequence is 17 residues long. Per the germline V gene, CDR1 is KGHDR and CDR2 is SFDVKD.

V is TRBV3-1 and J is TRBJ1-1; D uncertain. CDR1 and CDR2 (germline): LGHDT, YNNKEL (reference sequence). This CDR3 has 19 amino acids. V was clipped by 0 bases and J by 1 base, with 21 bases between them. CDR3: CASSQDPWSERPENTEAFF. The CDR3 DNA reads TGTGCCAGCAGCCAAGATCCATGGTCAGAGAGACCGGAGAACACTGAAGCTTTCTTT.

This clonotype was seen just once. The CDR3 loop is CASGGVIYEQYF. The CDR3 DNA is TGTGCCAGCGGGGGCGTCATCTACGAGCAGTACTTC. The chain couples TRBV2 to TRBJ2-7; D is perhaps TRBD1 (6 bases). Deletions cut 8 bases from V and 3 bases from J, with 11 bases between. This CDR3 region has 12 residues. Looked up from germline, CDR1 is SNHLY and CDR2 is FYNNEI. The whole variable domain, remainder taken from reference TRBV2 and TRBJ2-7, is EPEVTQTPSHQVTQMGQEVILRCVPISNHLYFYWYRQILGQKVEFLVSFYNNEISEKSEIFDDQFSVERPDGSNFTLKIRSTKLEDSAMYFCASGGVIYEQYFGPGTRLTVT.

This sequence joins TRBV9 and TRBJ2-3; 13 bases agree with TRBD2. CDR3 size: 16 residues. V shed 3 bases and J 6 bases; nucleotides not matched to a gene: 7. CDR1 and CDR2 (germline): SGDLS, YYNGEE. CDR3 sequence reads: CASSATGTSGADTQYF. In nucleotides, the CDR3 is TGTGCCAGCAGCGCAACCGGGACTAGCGGGGCGGATACGCAGTATTTT.

This rearrangement joins TRBV12-3 or TRBV12-4 to TRBJ1-2; TRBD1 is a possible D gene (6 bases). The CDR3 is made up of 13 amino acids. Trimming removed 6 bases from V and 6 bases from J, with 14 bases in between. The CDR3 nucleotides are TGTGCCAGCAGAGCAGGGGACGGGAATGGCTACACCTTC. Residues: CASRAGDGNGYTF.

This rearrangement joins TRBV7-9 to TRBJ1-2, with 8 bases matching TRBD1. V gave up 4 bases and J gave up 7 bases; unmatched junction bases: 11. The germline V gene encodes CDR1 SEHNR and CDR2 FQNEAQ (reference sequence). The CDR3 runs 15 residues. CDR3 DNA sequence: TGTGCCAGCAGCTCCAGGGGGCAGGGAGCGAGTGGCTACACCTTC. Amino acid sequence: CASSSRGQGASGYTF. Full variable domain (missing parts from reference TRBV7-9 and TRBJ1-2): DTGVSQNPRHKITKRGQNVTFRCDPISEHNRLYWYRQTLGQGPEFLTYFQNEAQLEKSRLLSDRFSAERPKGSFSTLEIQRTEQGDSAMYLCASSSRGQGASGYTFGSGTRLTVV.

The chain links TRBV29-1 to TRBJ2-4; TRBD1 might be the D (5 bases). V was trimmed by 3 bases and J by 0 bases, leaving 12 bases between them. Germline-derived CDR1 and CDR2 are SQVTM and ANQGSEA. The CDR3 has 15 residues. CDR3 in amino acids: CSVEDTPLAKNIQYF. In DNA form, the CDR3 reads TGCAGCGTTGAGGACACTCCGTTAGCCAAAAACATTCAGTACTTC.

This clonotype was found a few times. This chain uses TRBV6-5 with TRBJ2-7, with D possibly TRBD2 on 6 matching bases. The germline gives CDR1 MNHEY, CDR2 SVGAGI. This CDR3 has 12 amino acids. V lost 0 bases and J 7 bases, leaving 7 bases between the germline ends. The CDR3: CASSYSRGEQYF. The CDR3 coding sequence is TGTGCCAGCAGTTACTCTCGGGGGGAGCAGTACTTC.

V usage is TRBV7-9 and J usage is TRBJ2-7; D is undetermined. Germline CDR1 SEHNR, CDR2 FQNEAQ (reference sequence). With 5 bases removed from V and 4 bases from J, the gap between germline ends came to 9 bases. The CDR3 has 12 residues. This CDR3 reads CASSRTLYEQYF. The CDR3, as DNA: TGTGCCAGCAGCAGGACCCTTTACGAGCAGTACTTC.

This sequence joins TRBV12-3 or TRBV12-4 and TRBJ1-6, with D perhaps matching TRBD1 (5 bases). The CDR3 has 14 residues. The V end lost 3 bases, the J end lost 6 bases, and 9 bases lay between the germline ends. This CDR3 is CASSFDSVNSPLHF. The CDR3 bases are TGTGCCAGCAGTTTCGACAGCGTTAATTCACCCCTCCACTTT.

The V gene is TRBV2, the J gene TRBJ2-3, with 12 bases aligning to TRBD2. Germline CDR1 reads SNHLY; CDR2 reads FYNNEI. V trimming: 7 bases; J trimming: 3 bases; junction bases outside the gene matches: 8. The CDR3 runs to 16 residues. The CDR3 region has the DNA TGTGCCAGCAACCTCCTAGCGGGGGGGCCTACAGATACGCAGTATTTT. This sequence encodes CASNLLAGGPTDTQYF. The entire variable domain, with the rest obtained from reference TRBV2 and TRBJ2-3, is as follows: EPEVTQTPSHQVTQMGQEVILRCVPISNHLYFYWYRQILGQKVEFLVSFYNNEISEKSEIFDDQFSVERPDGSNFTLKIRSTKLEDSAMYFCASNLLAGGPTDTQYFGPGTRLTVL.